This is a list of T cell receptor beta chains from one sample in a study of blood T cell repertoires in COVID-19. Only in-frame clones appear in the TCRdb table, and some are missing; sequencing was by immunoSEQ multiplex PCR. The sample includes 200,000 to 250,000 clones, roughly 87% seen only once; the top ten take approximately 10%. Sequencing used PBMCs or T cells enriched from blood (not recorded which). The source of these receptors is a man in his thirties or forties who had recovered from COVID-19. CDR3s include the opening cysteine and the closing phenylalanine or tryptophan. The order of the fields is D gene, V gene, J gene, clone size, CDR3 protein, CDR3 DNA. A D gene is named only where the DNA matches it firmly. Rows may omit the clone size; those that give it use once, few, many or a size class.

>TRBD1|TRBV7-9|TRBJ1-2|NA
CASSYGQGSFYGYTF
TGTGCCAGCAGCTACGGACAGGGTAGTTTCTATGGCTACACCTTC
>NA|TRBV19|TRBJ1-1|few
CASSERLLTEAFF
TGTGCCAGTAGTGAGAGACTTCTGACTGAAGCTTTCTTT
>NA|TRBV6-5|TRBJ1-5|NA
CASTRVEDQPQHF
TGTGCCAGCACCCGCGTAGAAGATCAGCCCCAGCATTTT
>NA|TRBV5-5|TRBJ1-1|NA
CASSLTGWTNTEAFF
TGTGCCAGCAGCTTGACAGGCTGGACGAACACTGAAGCTTTCTTT
>TRBD2|TRBV5-4|TRBJ2-3|NA
CASSPGLAGGTDTQYF
TGTGCCAGCAGCCCCGGACTAGCGGGGGGCACAGATACGCAGTATTTT
>NA|TRBV14|TRBJ1-2|NA
CASSRDGTTVGYTF
TGTGCCAGCAGCCGAGACGGGACAACAGTTGGCTACACCTTC
>TRBD2|TRBV5-8|TRBJ2-1|NA
CASSLVWGREDEQFF
TGTGCCAGCAGCTTGGTCTGGGGGCGGGAGGATGAGCAGTTCTTC
>NA|TRBV5-8|TRBJ1-5|NA
CASSQNQPQHF
TGTGCCAGCAGCCAGAATCAGCCCCAGCATTTT
>NA|TRBV18|TRBJ2-7|NA
CASSPPVGSYEQYF
TGTGCCAGCTCACCGCCCGTCGGCTCCTACGAGCAGTACTTC
>NA|TRBV29-1|TRBJ2-3|NA
CSVEDLWDFQWGDTQYF
TGCAGCGTTGAAGATCTTTGGGACTTCCAGTGGGGAGATACGCAGTATTTT
>TRBD2|TRBV19|TRBJ2-1|NA
CASTSVGSYNEQFF
TGTGCCAGCACTAGCGTGGGTTCCTACAATGAGCAGTTCTTC
>TRBD1|TRBV2|TRBJ1-5|NA
CASGVGGQGILSNQPQHF
TGTGCCAGCGGGGTTGGGGGACAGGGGATTCTTAGCAATCAGCCCCAGCATTTT
>TRBD2|TRBV6-6|TRBJ2-7|NA
CASLRGLAGANPYF
TGTGCCAGTCTTCGGGGACTAGCGGGAGCAAATCCGTACTTC
>NA|TRBV12-3/TRBV12-4|TRBJ1-2|NA
CASSLELYGYTF
TGTGCCAGCAGTTTGGAGCTCTATGGCTACACCTTC
>NA|TRBV19|TRBJ1-1|NA
CASSSVEGSHEAFF
TGTGCCAGTAGTTCCGTGGAGGGATCTCACGAAGCTTTCTTT
>TRBD1|TRBV18|TRBJ2-5|once
CASSPGQSTKETQYF
TGTGCCAGCTCCCCGGGACAGTCGACAAAAGAGACCCAGTACTTC
>TRBD2|TRBV7-9|TRBJ2-1|NA
CASSLATAGGIINEQFF
TGTGCCAGCAGCTTAGCGACAGCGGGGGGCATCATAAATGAGCAGTTCTTC
>NA|TRBV10-3|TRBJ2-5|once
CAISEPSQGVGTQYF
TGTGCCATCAGTGAGCCGAGTCAAGGGGTTGGGACCCAGTACTTC
>NA|TRBV11-2|TRBJ1-1|NA
CASALGATEAFF
TGTGCCAGCGCTCTGGGGGCTACTGAAGCTTTCTTT
>NA|TRBV5-1|TRBJ1-2|NA
CASSFGTHYGYTF
TGCGCCAGCAGCTTCGGGACACACTATGGCTACACCTTC
>TRBD1|TRBV6-1|TRBJ1-1|NA
CASSPGQGAYTEAFF
TGTGCCAGCAGTCCGGGACAGGGGGCGTATACTGAAGCTTTCTTT
>NA|TRBV3-1/TRBV3-2|TRBJ2-5|once
CASSRGPGSLGQETQYF
TGTGCCAGCAGCCGTGGCCCAGGGTCCCTGGGGCAAGAGACCCAGTACTTC
>NA|TRBV5-1|TRBJ1-2|once
CASSPGGLGNYGYTF
TGCGCCAGCAGCCCGGGGGGCCTCGGTAACTATGGCTACACCTTC
>NA|TRBV6-2/TRBV6-3|TRBJ1-2|NA
CASSNSLGYTF
TGTGCCAGCAGTAACAGCCTAGGCTACACCTTC
>NA|TRBV18|TRBJ2-1|once
CASSEMAVTYNEQFF
TGTGCCAGCTCAGAGATGGCGGTGACCTACAATGAGCAGTTCTTC
>TRBD2|TRBV5-1|TRBJ2-3|NA
CASSRDLAGGADTQYF
TGCGCCAGCAGCCGAGATTTAGCGGGGGGTGCAGATACGCAGTATTTT
>NA|TRBV5-4|TRBJ2-1|once
CASSTVYNEQFF
TGTGCCAGCAGTACGGTGTACAATGAGCAGTTCTTC
>NA|TRBV3-1/TRBV3-2|TRBJ1-3|NA
CASSQGSRSGNTIYF
TGTGCCAGCAGCCAGGGCAGCCGCTCTGGAAACACCATATATTTT
>TRBD2|TRBV7-9|TRBJ2-7|few
CASSSGRAWEQYF
TGTGCCAGCAGCAGCGGGAGGGCCTGGGAGCAGTACTTC
>TRBD2|TRBV7-7|TRBJ2-6|NA
CASSPGGGSGANVLTF
TGTGCTAGCAGCCCGGGCGGGGGTTCTGGGGCCAACGTCCTGACTTTC
>TRBD1|TRBV9|TRBJ1-5|once
CASSPTGESGQPQHF
TGTGCCAGCAGCCCGACAGGGGAGTCGGGTCAGCCCCAGCATTTT
>TRBD1|TRBV4-1|TRBJ2-7|few
CASSLGQGSYEQYF
TGCGCCAGCAGCCTAGGACAGGGATCGTACGAGCAGTACTTC
>TRBD2|TRBV19|TRBJ2-1|NA
CASTGTSGRLDEQFF
TGTGCCAGTACCGGGACTAGCGGGAGATTGGATGAGCAGTTCTTC
>TRBD1|TRBV18|TRBJ1-2|NA
CASSAGTGRNGYGYTF
TGTGCCAGCTCAGCCGGGACAGGGAGAAATGGGTATGGCTACACCTTC
>NA|TRBV4-3|TRBJ2-3|NA
CASSQLTGGGTQYF
TGCGCCAGCAGCCAATTAACAGGTGGTGGTACGCAGTATTTT
>TRBD1|TRBV7-8|TRBJ2-7|NA
CASGRDREGEQYF
TGTGCCAGCGGCCGGGACAGGGAAGGCGAGCAGTACTTC
>NA|TRBV12-3/TRBV12-4|TRBJ1-2|NA
CASSGGGYGYTF
TGTGCCAGCAGTGGGGGCGGCTATGGCTACACCTTC
>TRBD2|TRBV25-1|TRBJ2-5|few
CASSEFNLAGPQETQYF
TGTGCCAGCAGTGAATTTAATCTAGCGGGGCCCCAAGAGACCCAGTACTTC
>TRBD2|TRBV13|TRBJ2-1|NA
CASSWDYYNEQFF
TGTGCCAGCAGCTGGGACTACTACAATGAGCAGTTCTTC
>TRBD1|TRBV3-1/TRBV3-2|TRBJ2-3|NA
CASSQLRPGGVSDTQYF
TGTGCCAGCAGCCAACTCAGGCCAGGGGGTGTTTCAGATACGCAGTATTTT
>NA|TRBV3-1/TRBV3-2|TRBJ1-3|once
CASSQGISLSGNTIYF
TGTGCCAGCAGTCAGGGAATCAGCCTCTCTGGAAACACCATATATTTT
>TRBD1|TRBV3-1/TRBV3-2|TRBJ1-2|NA
CASSQGQGIGGYTF
TGTGCCAGCAGCCAAGGACAGGGGATCGGTGGCTACACCTTC
>NA|TRBV2|TRBJ2-5|once
CASSTAKRWETQYF
TGTGCCAGCAGTACGGCCAAGCGATGGGAGACCCAGTACTTC
>NA|TRBV7-2|TRBJ2-2|NA
CASSLVSPTGELFF
TGTGCCAGCAGCTTAGTTTCCCCGACCGGGGAGCTGTTTTTT
>NA|TRBV7-9|TRBJ2-4|NA
CASSWPGTKENIQYF
TGTGCCAGCAGCTGGCCCGGGACAAAAGAAAACATTCAGTACTTC
>NA|TRBV30|TRBJ2-1|NA
CAWSVSLVNEQFF
TGTGCCTGGAGTGTTAGTTTGGTCAATGAGCAGTTCTTC
>TRBD1|TRBV7-9|TRBJ1-1|once
CASSLTGAEVTEAFF
TGTGCCAGCAGCCTCACAGGGGCGGAGGTCACTGAAGCTTTCTTT
>NA|TRBV7-8|TRBJ1-1|large
CASSYTGLNEAFF
TGTGCCAGCAGCTATACAGGGTTGAACGAAGCTTTCTTT
>NA|TRBV12-3/TRBV12-4|TRBJ1-3|NA
CASSFHQNTIYF
TGTGCCAGCAGTTTTCATCAAAACACCATATATTTT
>TRBD1|TRBV3-1/TRBV3-2|TRBJ1-6|NA
CASSQEGGWNSPLHF
TGTGCCAGCAGCCAAGAAGGGGGCTGGAATTCACCCCTCCACTTT
>TRBD1|TRBV5-4|TRBJ1-4|NA
CASSLGQLTTNEKLFF
TGTGCCAGCAGTTTGGGACAGCTCACAACTAATGAAAAACTGTTTTTT
>NA|TRBV5-6|TRBJ1-5|NA
CASSLRGYSNQPQHF
TGTGCCAGCAGCTTGAGGGGATATAGCAATCAGCCCCAGCATTTT
>NA|TRBV5-1|TRBJ2-3|NA
CASSNQGDTQYF
TGCGCCAGCAGCAATCAGGGAGATACGCAGTATTTT
>TRBD2|TRBV27|TRBJ2-3|NA
CASSSIAGGSTDTQYF
TGTGCCAGCAGTTCAATAGCGGGGGGAAGCACAGATACGCAGTATTTT